Here is one T cell receptor beta chain with its context. It was with random hexamers that 0.5 to 1 ug RNA was reverse transcribed. Amplification of TCR beta CDR3 was carried out by immunoSEQ multiplex PCR, which covered 54 Vbeta and 13 Jbeta segments. Each CDR3 protein is one row after TCRdb ran MiXCR on the immunoSEQ multiplex PCR reads. Of some 220,000 distinct CDR3 sequences listed, 95% are singletons. Germline V CDR1 and CDR2: LNHDA, SQIVND (reference sequence). V was pared by 4 bases and J by 0 bases, with 9 bases between. The CDR3 covers 14 residues. This entry belongs to a study of CD8 T cells in Susac syndrome. The multiple sclerosis controls were treatment-naive patients with relapsing-remitting disease that was stable or active. Negative isolation was applied to CD8+ and CD4+ T cells, and FACS enrichment was applied to TEMRA cells.

The rearrangement joins TRBV19 to TRBJ2-5; D gene ambiguous. This clonotype was obtained from a human donor with multiple sclerosis. Sequenced material: CD4+ T cells from PBMCs. DNA for the CDR3: TGTGCCAGTAGTACCTCAGGATACCAAGAGACCCAGTACTTC. Encoded protein: CASSTSGYQETQYF.